Listed here are 28 T cell receptor beta chains from one sample, sequenced in a study of tumour-infiltrating T cells in Burkitt lymphoma. Profiling relied on immunoSEQ multiplex PCR, and the TCRdb table lists in-frame clones only, not all of them. The sample shows roughly 1,500 clones, 13% of them seen only once. Sequencing was performed on tumor tissue. These TCRs come from a human donor with Burkitt lymphoma.

This clone has a handful of counts. The gene calls are TRBV28 and TRBJ2-5, with TRBD1 matching over 10 bases. The CDR3 sequence is 16 residues long. Germline CDR1 is MDHEN and CDR2 is SYDVKM. J lost 5 bases, V lost 5 bases, and 11 bases had no gene match. CDR3 loop: CASSPTRQGAWETQYF. DNA for the CDR3: TGTGCCAGCAGTCCAACGAGACAGGGGGCTTGGGAGACCCAGTACTTC.

V usage is TRBV30 and J usage is TRBJ1-4, with 9 bases aligning to TRBD1. Per the germline V gene, CDR1 is GTSNPN and CDR2 is SVGIG (reference sequence). The trim removed 4 bases at V and 8 bases at J, leaving 11 bases unmatched. The CDR3 covers 15 residues. The CDR3 loop is CAWTRGWTGEEKLFF. CDR3 nucleotide sequence: TGTGCCTGGACCCGGGGATGGACAGGGGAAGAAAAACTGTTTTTT.

This clone was counted between two and nine times. The rearrangement uses TRBV5-1 and TRBJ1-4; TRBD1 aligns across 8 bases. This CDR3 contains 15 residues. The germline CDR1 and CDR2 sequences are SGHRS and YFSETQ. V gave up 4 bases and J gave up 8 bases; unmatched junction bases: 10. Here the CDR3 reads CASSPGQGPCEKLFF. The CDR3 DNA follows: TGCGCCAGCAGCCCAGGACAGGGACCTTGCGAAAAACTGTTTTTT.

This clone has only a few counts. This sequence joins TRBV7-8 and TRBJ1-5; D gene unclear. V gave up 1 base and J gave up 16 bases, with 11 bases separating them. The CDR3 contains 11 residues. Per the germline V gene, CDR1 is SGHVS and CDR2 is FQNEAQ. DNA for the CDR3: TGTGCCAGCAGCTTAGGGACGGCCAAACATTTT. Translation: CASSLGTAKHF. The whole variable domain, remainder taken from reference TRBV7-8 and TRBJ1-5, is GAGVSQSPRYKVAKRGQDVALRCDPISGHVSLFWYQQALGQGPEFLTYFQNEAQLDKSGLPSDRFFAERPEGSVSTLKIQRTQQEDSAVYLCASSLGTAKHFGDGTRLSIL.

V gene TRBV2 combines with J gene TRBJ2-3; D uncertain. V was shortened by 5 bases and J by 1 base, with 10 bases between the two germline ends. Germline CDR1 SNHLY, CDR2 FYNNEI. This CDR3 comprises 14 residues. The CDR3 nucleotides read TGTGCCAGCAGTTTGAGGCCTCGCACAGATACGCAGTATTTT. It codes for CASSLRPRTDTQYF.

This clone has only a few counts. The rearrangement links TRBV10-2 to TRBJ2-2; 8 bases agree with TRBD1. The trim removed 3 bases at V and 5 bases at J, leaving 2 bases unmatched. Germline V lookup: CDR1 WSHSY, CDR2 SAAADI. The length of the CDR3 is 14 residues. The CDR3 DNA follows: TGCGCCAGCAGTGACCACAGGGGGACCGGGGAGCTGTTTTTT. Protein product: CASSDHRGTGELFF.

V and J are TRBV7-2 and TRBJ2-7; perhaps D is TRBD1 or TRBD2 (5 bases each). V was clipped by 1 base and J by 2 bases, with 12 bases between them. This CDR3 has 15 residues. Germline V CDR1 and CDR2: SGHTA, FQGNSA. The CDR3 DNA is TGTGCCAGCAGCTTAGGGGCCGGGGCAGCCTACGAGCAGTACTTC. This encodes CASSLGAGAAYEQYF.

V usage is TRBV5-6 and J usage is TRBJ2-1; possible D gene TRBD2, 6 bases. This CDR3 region has 17 residues. Germline V gene sequence: CDR1 SGHDT, CDR2 YYEEEE. The V gene lost 2 bases and the J gene lost 10 bases, with 25 bases spanning the gap. CDR3 bases: TGTGCCAGCAGCTTCTATATTTTAACGGGACTTCACCGGGAGCAGTTCTTC. Residues: CASSFYILTGLHREQFF.

V and J are TRBV19 and TRBJ1-6; 7 bases are a match to TRBD1. In germline, CDR1 is LNHDA, CDR2 SQIVND (reference sequence). The CDR3 consists of 16 residues. The junction had 2 bases not matched to a gene; V was cut back by 3 bases and J by 0 bases. For the CDR3, the DNA is TGTGCCAGTAGTATCCCAGGGGGCTCCTATAATTCACCCCTCCACTTT. It encodes CASSIPGGSYNSPLHF.

The chain has TRBV5-5 and TRBJ2-5; D unclear. CDR1 is SGHKS and CDR2 is YYEKEE in the germline V gene (reference sequence). The CDR3 spans 15 residues. V gave up 0 bases and J gave up 4 bases, with 13 bases separating them. The CDR3 sequence is CASSLDMVVRETQYF. CDR3 sequence (DNA): TGTGCCAGCAGCTTGGACATGGTAGTGAGAGAGACCCAGTACTTC.

The chain uses TRBV11-2 and TRBJ1-2; D is unresolved. V was trimmed by 1 base and J by 4 bases, leaving 10 bases between them. The germline V gene encodes CDR1 SGHAT and CDR2 FQNNGV. This CDR3 contains 14 residues. CDR3 sequence (DNA): TGTGCCAGCAGCTTAGCGGGGTACACCTATGGCTACACCTTC. This gives the protein CASSLAGYTYGYTF.

There are a few counts of this clone. This chain uses TRBV7-9 with TRBJ2-3; 7 bases are a match to TRBD2. Germline loops: CDR1 SEHNR, CDR2 FQNEAQ (reference sequence). V shed 3 bases and J 6 bases; nucleotides not matched to a gene: 9. The CDR3 is 15 residues long. The CDR3 reads CASSLASTSIDTQYF. For the CDR3, the DNA is TGTGCCAGCAGCTTGGCTTCGACTAGCATTGATACGCAGTATTTT.

The V and J genes are TRBV2 and TRBJ2-7, with D perhaps assigned TRBD1 or TRBD2 (5 bases each). Trimming removed 2 bases at V and 7 bases at J, with 18 bases between. This CDR3 is built from 15 residues. Germline CDR1 is SNHLY and CDR2 is FYNNEI. The CDR3 here is CASSERDGGRGEQYF. The DNA for the CDR3 is TGTGCCAGCAGTGAACGGGACGGCGGGCGCGGGGAGCAGTACTTC.

This clone was detected a few times. The genes are TRBV5-1 and TRBJ2-1, with 8 bases lining up with TRBD2. After removal of 1 base from V and 0 bases from J, the junction contained 0 bases not matched to a gene. Germline loops: CDR1 SGHRS, CDR2 YFSETQ. CDR3 length: 15 amino acids. CDR3 nucleotides: TGCGCCAGCAGCTTGAGCGGGAGCTCCTACAATGAGCAGTTCTTC. The encoded protein is CASSLSGSSYNEQFF.

The rearrangement joins TRBV30 to TRBJ1-5; no clear D. Looked up from germline, CDR1 is GTSNPN and CDR2 is SVGIG (reference sequence). CDR3 size: 13 residues. V was clipped by 0 bases and J by 6 bases, with 9 bases between them. DNA of the CDR3: TGTGCCTGGAGTGTAGATGGGAGTCAGCCCCAGCATTTT. Amino acid sequence: CAWSVDGSQPQHF.

The chain is built from TRBV19 and TRBJ2-3; possible D gene TRBD1, 6 bases. The length of the CDR3 is 14 residues. Germline CDR1 LNHDA, CDR2 SQIVND (reference sequence). V dropped 9 bases and J dropped 0 bases, with 13 bases sitting between them. The CDR3 bases are TGTGCCAGCGGACAGTCGATTAGCACAGATACGCAGTATTTT. Encoded protein: CASGQSISTDTQYF.

This chain connects TRBV13 to TRBJ1-3, with D perhaps TRBD1 (5 bases). In germline, CDR1 is PRHDT, CDR2 FYEKMQ (reference sequence). There are 19 residues in the CDR3. V was clipped by 0 bases and J by 0 bases, with 18 bases between them. Here the CDR3 DNA reads TGTGCCAGCAGCTTAGGTTGGGACTCGTTAGAGGACTCTGGAAACACCATATATTTT. Residues: CASSLGWDSLEDSGNTIYF.

In this sample, this clone turned up a few times. This rearrangement joins TRBV4-1 to TRBJ2-2, with TRBD2 as a possible D gene (6 bases). V was pared by 1 base and J by 4 bases, with 10 bases between. Germline assignment: CDR1 MGHRA and CDR2 YSYEKL. The CDR3 is 15 residues long. The CDR3 DNA sequence: TGCGCCAGCAGCCAAGGCGGGGTTATCACCGGGGAGCTGTTTTTT. Translated, it gives CASSQGGVITGELFF.

This clone turned up a few times. This chain joins TRBV7-8 and TRBJ1-1; TRBD1 aligns across 9 bases. Germline trimming cut 4 bases from V and 1 base from J; bases unmatched to any gene: 4. The CDR3 spans 15 residues. The germline V gene has CDR1 SGHVS and CDR2 FQNEAQ. CDR3 amino acids: CASSSPGQGNTEAFF. The CDR3 DNA is TGTGCCAGCAGCTCACCGGGACAGGGGAACACTGAAGCTTTCTTT.

This clone was observed a handful of times. The chain has TRBV7-2 and TRBJ2-3; D is unresolved. Germline loops: CDR1 SGHTA, CDR2 FQGNSA. Trimming cost V 3 bases and J 7 bases, with 5 bases left between them. The CDR3 spans 11 residues. CDR3 sequence: CASSFGNTQYF. The DNA for the CDR3 is TGTGCCAGCAGCTTTGGGAATACGCAGTATTTT.

This clone was observed a handful of times. The chain has TRBV4-2 and TRBJ2-7; 13 bases are shared with TRBD2. V trimming: 4 bases; J trimming: 0 bases; junction bases outside the gene matches: 9. The CDR3 runs 18 residues. Germline CDR1 and CDR2: LGHNA and YNFKEQ. In nucleotides, the CDR3 is TGTGCCAGCAGCCTAACCGGGACTAGCGGGGTGAGCTCCTACGAGCAGTACTTC. This codes for CASSLTGTSGVSSYEQYF.

The rearrangement joins TRBV30 to TRBJ1-2; no definite D call. With 2 bases removed from V and 4 bases from J, the gap between germline ends came to 5 bases. CDR1 and CDR2 (germline): GTSNPN, SVGIG (reference sequence). This CDR3 spans 11 amino acids. The CDR3 is CAWSMGYGYTF. Written as DNA, the CDR3 is TGTGCCTGGAGTATGGGCTATGGCTACACCTTC.

In its sample, this clone was seen a few times. CDR3 nucleotide sequence: TGTGCCAGCAGCTTAGGAGATTCCGGGGGGGCAAATGAGCAGTTCTTC. Its protein is CASSLGDSGGANEQFF. V gene TRBV11-3 combines with J gene TRBJ2-1; 8 bases are shared with TRBD2. Losses at the gene ends were 1 base for V and 7 bases for J; bases not matched to a gene: 9. The germline gives CDR1 SGHNT, CDR2 YENEEA. The CDR3 covers 16 residues.

This clone was seen only a few times. The chain combines TRBV5-4 with TRBJ2-1; TRBD1 matches 7 bases. The trim removed 0 bases at V and 7 bases at J, leaving 1 base unmatched. The V gene's germline CDR1 is SGHNT and CDR2 YYREEE (reference sequence). The CDR3 has 13 amino acids. CDR3 sequence: CASSLGTGNEQFF. In DNA form, the CDR3 reads TGTGCCAGCAGCTTGGGGACAGGTAATGAGCAGTTCTTC.

This clone turned up a few times. The chain links TRBV19 to TRBJ1-1; a possible D gene is TRBD1 (5 bases). CDR1 and CDR2 (germline): LNHDA, SQIVND (reference sequence). V was clipped by 3 bases and J by 1 base, with 6 bases between them. The CDR3 covers 13 residues. The CDR3 here is CASSMQGNTEAFF. CDR3 nucleotides: TGTGCCAGTAGTATGCAGGGGAACACTGAAGCTTTCTTT.

The chain links TRBV6-6 to TRBJ1-5; maybe TRBD1 (5 bases). The V end was cut by 7 bases, the J end by 9 bases, with 13 bases between. CDR3 length: 12 residues. Germline V gene lookup returns CDR1 MNHNY and CDR2 SVGAGI (reference sequence). The CDR3 spells CASIPSGGPQHF. For the CDR3, the DNA is TGTGCCAGCATTCCGTCCGGGGGGCCCCAGCATTTT.

This clone showed up just once. The V gene is TRBV27, the J gene TRBJ1-3; maybe TRBD1 (6 bases). There are 14 residues in the CDR3. The germline V gene has CDR1 MNHEY and CDR2 SMNVEV (reference sequence). Trimming removed 4 bases from V and 4 bases from J, with 11 bases in between. The CDR3 sequence is CASSSTGIGNTIYF. The CDR3 DNA follows: TGTGCCAGCAGTTCAACAGGGATAGGAAACACCATATATTTT.

The chain couples TRBV6-6 to TRBJ1-5; a weak D match, TRBD1 (6 bases). Germline V lookup: CDR1 MNHNY, CDR2 SVGAGI (reference sequence). The CDR3 is 12 amino acids. Trimming removed 7 bases from V and 12 bases from J, with 16 bases in between. The CDR3 nucleotides are TGTGCCAGCATTCCGTCCGGGGGGCTCCAGCATTTT. Protein sequence: CASIPSGGLQHF.